These T cell receptor beta chains were read from a single sample in a study of T cell repertoires in cytomegalovirus infection. MiXCR, applied by TCRdb to the reads, yields one record per CDR3 protein. The sample has some 400,000 distinct CDR3 sequences, over 15% seen once. The source material was PBMCs. These receptors all stem from a human donor in good health (CMV status not recorded). Some clones in this sample may be carry-over from other donors' samples. Each CDR3 is given with its conserved first and last residue. The order of the fields is D gene, clone size, J gene, V gene, CDR3 protein, CDR3 DNA. The D gene is left open where the match is weak. A clone size is listed for some rows: how often the clone was seen (once, few, many), or a class if it is expanded.

d_call: .; clone_size: .; j_call: TRBJ1-6; v_call: TRBV7-9; cdr3_aa: CASSFEGVGSPLHF; cdr3_nt: TGTGCCAGCAGCTTTGAGGGAGTGGGATCACCCCTCCACTTT
d_call: .; clone_size: .; j_call: TRBJ1-3; v_call: TRBV9; cdr3_aa: CASSANSYGTTSGNTIYF; cdr3_nt: TGTGCCAGCAGCGCTAACTCCTATGGGACAACCTCTGGAAACACCATATATTTT
d_call: .; clone_size: .; j_call: TRBJ1-2; v_call: TRBV2; cdr3_aa: CASRQTYGYTF; cdr3_nt: TGTGCCAGCAGGCAAACCTATGGCTACACCTTC
d_call: .; clone_size: few; j_call: TRBJ1-1; v_call: TRBV6-1; cdr3_aa: CASSPSPLDAFF; cdr3_nt: TGTGCCAGCAGTCCGTCCCCCCTGGATGCTTTCTTT
d_call: .; clone_size: many; j_call: TRBJ2-1; v_call: TRBV7-2; cdr3_aa: CASKFRAGSSYNEQFF; cdr3_nt: TGTGCCAGCAAGTTCAGAGCGGGTAGCTCCTACAATGAGCAGTTCTTC
d_call: TRBD1; clone_size: many; j_call: TRBJ2-5; v_call: TRBV7-2; cdr3_aa: CASSLIQGDDRARETQYF; cdr3_nt: TGTGCCAGCAGCCTAATCCAGGGAGACGACAGGGCGAGGGAGACCCAGTACTTC
d_call: TRBD1; clone_size: many; j_call: TRBJ1-5; v_call: TRBV11-2; cdr3_aa: CASSSGQSQRQPQHF; cdr3_nt: TGTGCCAGCAGCTCGGGACAGAGCCAGCGTCAGCCCCAGCATTTT
d_call: .; clone_size: many; j_call: TRBJ1-1; v_call: TRBV7-2; cdr3_aa: CASSPRLGADSEAFF; cdr3_nt: TGTGCCAGCAGCCCCAGGCTGGGGGCCGATTCTGAAGCTTTCTTT
d_call: TRBD1; clone_size: .; j_call: TRBJ1-2; v_call: TRBV7-9; cdr3_aa: CASSLEDRENYGYTF; cdr3_nt: TGTGCCAGCAGCTTAGAAGACAGGGAGAACTATGGCTACACCTTC
d_call: .; clone_size: few; j_call: TRBJ2-3; v_call: TRBV4-3; cdr3_aa: CASSQVLRRPNTDTQYF; cdr3_nt: TGCGCCAGCAGCCAAGTTTTACGGCGGCCCAACACAGATACGCAGTATTTT
d_call: .; clone_size: .; j_call: TRBJ2-1; v_call: TRBV18; cdr3_aa: CASSTRSTYNEQFF; cdr3_nt: TGTGCCAGCTCGACGCGGTCAACCTACAATGAGCAGTTCTTC
d_call: .; clone_size: .; j_call: TRBJ1-1; v_call: TRBV28; cdr3_aa: CASSLQQLNTEAFF; cdr3_nt: TGTGCCAGCAGTTTACAACAGTTGAACACTGAAGCTTTCTTT
d_call: .; clone_size: many; j_call: TRBJ2-1; v_call: TRBV7-2; cdr3_aa: CASSPARSSYNEQFF; cdr3_nt: TGTGCCAGCAGCCCCGCCCGTAGCTCCTACAATGAGCAGTTCTTC
d_call: .; clone_size: .; j_call: TRBJ1-4; v_call: TRBV29-1; cdr3_aa: CSVCRGTNEKLFF; cdr3_nt: TGCAGCGTCTGCAGGGGCACTAATGAAAAACTGTTTTTT
d_call: .; clone_size: many; j_call: TRBJ2-1; v_call: TRBV7-2; cdr3_aa: CASSLLGPHNEQFF; cdr3_nt: TGTGCCAGCAGCCTCTTAGGACCCCACAATGAGCAGTTCTTC
d_call: .; clone_size: .; j_call: TRBJ2-2; v_call: TRBV28; cdr3_aa: CGSLNREDTGELFF; cdr3_nt: TGTGGTAGTTTGAACAGGGAGGACACCGGGGAGCTGTTTTTT
d_call: TRBD1; clone_size: .; j_call: TRBJ2-1; v_call: TRBV7-9; cdr3_aa: CASSLDRGSDEQFF; cdr3_nt: TGTGCCAGCAGCTTAGACAGGGGTTCGGATGAGCAGTTCTTC
d_call: .; clone_size: once; j_call: TRBJ2-2; v_call: TRBV10-3; cdr3_aa: CAVLTRFELADTGELFF; cdr3_nt: TGTGCCGTCCTGACTAGATTTGAGCTTGCGGACACCGGGGAGCTGTTTTTT
d_call: TRBD1; clone_size: many; j_call: TRBJ1-1; v_call: TRBV7-8; cdr3_aa: CASSRGQANTEAFF; cdr3_nt: TGTGCCAGCAGCCGCGGACAGGCGAACACTGAAGCTTTCTTT
d_call: TRBD1; clone_size: many; j_call: TRBJ1-1; v_call: TRBV7-2; cdr3_aa: CASSPRQGRMNTEAFF; cdr3_nt: TGTGCCAGCAGCCCACGACAGGGTAGGATGAACACTGAAGCTTTCTTT
d_call: TRBD2; clone_size: few; j_call: TRBJ2-1; v_call: TRBV6-2/TRBV6-3; cdr3_aa: CASSLGGGDYNEQFF; cdr3_nt: TGTGCCAGCAGTCTCGGGGGGGGGGACTACAATGAGCAGTTCTTC
d_call: TRBD1; clone_size: few; j_call: TRBJ2-7; v_call: TRBV18; cdr3_aa: CASSPGQLIYEQYF; cdr3_nt: TGTGCCAGCTCACCGGGACAGCTTATCTACGAGCAGTACTTC
d_call: .; clone_size: many; j_call: TRBJ2-1; v_call: TRBV7-9; cdr3_aa: CASSGVEVGSYNEQFF; cdr3_nt: TGTGCCAGCAGCGGAGTGGAGGTAGGGTCCTACAATGAGCAGTTCTTC